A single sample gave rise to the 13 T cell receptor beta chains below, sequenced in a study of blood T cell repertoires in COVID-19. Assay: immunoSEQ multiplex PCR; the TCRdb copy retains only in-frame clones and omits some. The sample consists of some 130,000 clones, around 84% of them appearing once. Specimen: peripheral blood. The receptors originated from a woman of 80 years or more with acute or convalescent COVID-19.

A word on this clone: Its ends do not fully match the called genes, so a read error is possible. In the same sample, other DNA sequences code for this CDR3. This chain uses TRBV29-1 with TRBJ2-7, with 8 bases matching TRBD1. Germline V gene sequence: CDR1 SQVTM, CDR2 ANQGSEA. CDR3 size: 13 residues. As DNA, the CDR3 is TGCAGCGTGACCCAGACAGGGGCCTACGAGCAGTACTTT. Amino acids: CSVTQTGAYEQYF.

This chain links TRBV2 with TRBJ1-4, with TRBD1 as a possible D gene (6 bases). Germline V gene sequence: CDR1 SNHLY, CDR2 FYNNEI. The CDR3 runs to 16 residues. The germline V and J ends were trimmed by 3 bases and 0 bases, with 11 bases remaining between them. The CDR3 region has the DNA TGTGCCAGCAGTGAGGACAGCCTTGCAACTAATGAAAAACTGTTTTTT. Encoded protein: CASSEDSLATNEKLFF. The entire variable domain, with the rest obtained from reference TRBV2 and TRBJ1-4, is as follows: EPEVTQTPSHQVTQMGQEVILRCVPISNHLYFYWYRQILGQKVEFLVSFYNNEISEKSEIFDDQFSVERPDGSNFTLKIRSTKLEDSAMYFCASSEDSLATNEKLFFGSGTQLSVL.

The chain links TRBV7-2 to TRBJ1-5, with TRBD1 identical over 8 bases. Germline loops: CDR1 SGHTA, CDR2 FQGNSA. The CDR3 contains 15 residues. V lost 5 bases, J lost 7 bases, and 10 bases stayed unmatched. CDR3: CASSPRTGPRQPQHF. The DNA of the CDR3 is TGTGCCAGCAGCCCCCGGACAGGGCCAAGGCAGCCCCAGCATTTT.

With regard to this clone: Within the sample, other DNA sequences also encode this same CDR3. CDR3 in DNA: TGTGCCAGCAGCTTGGGCCTCCAAGAGACCCAGTACTTC. It specifies CASSLGLQETQYF. This chain links TRBV7-6 with TRBJ2-5; D remains ambiguous. The CDR3 spans 13 residues. CDR1 and CDR2 from the germline V gene are SGHVS and FNYEAQ. The V end lost 3 bases, the J end lost 1 base, and 6 bases lay between the germline ends.

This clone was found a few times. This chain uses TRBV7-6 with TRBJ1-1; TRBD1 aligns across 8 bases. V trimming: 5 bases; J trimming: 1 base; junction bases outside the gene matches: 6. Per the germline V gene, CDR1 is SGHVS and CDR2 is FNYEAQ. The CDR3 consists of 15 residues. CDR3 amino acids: CASSLRQGTNTEAFF. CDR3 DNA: TGTGCCAGCAGCCTAAGACAGGGGACGAACACTGAAGCTTTCTTT.

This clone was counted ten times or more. The CDR3 region has the DNA TGCGCCAGCAGCTTGGGGCAAACCGGGACAGGGGCTTCACCCCTCCACTTT. It translates to CASSLGQTGTGASPLHF. This chain links TRBV5-1 with TRBJ1-6; 10 bases line up with TRBD1. The CDR3 consists of 17 residues. Germline V gene data show CDR1 as SGHRS and CDR2 as YFSETQ. V lost 0 bases to trimming and J lost 9 bases; unmatched junction nucleotides: 9.

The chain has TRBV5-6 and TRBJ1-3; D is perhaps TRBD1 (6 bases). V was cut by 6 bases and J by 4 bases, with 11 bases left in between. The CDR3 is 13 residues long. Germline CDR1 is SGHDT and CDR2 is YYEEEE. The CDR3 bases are TGTGCCAGCATCAAGCAGGGGGGAAACACCATATATTTT. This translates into CASIKQGGNTIYF.

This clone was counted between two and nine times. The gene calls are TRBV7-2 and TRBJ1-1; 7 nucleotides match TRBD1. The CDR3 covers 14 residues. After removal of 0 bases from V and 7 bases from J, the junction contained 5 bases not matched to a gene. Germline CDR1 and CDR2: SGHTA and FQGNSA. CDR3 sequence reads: CASSLAKGAIEAFF. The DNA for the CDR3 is TGTGCCAGCAGCTTAGCCAAGGGGGCGATTGAAGCTTTCTTT.

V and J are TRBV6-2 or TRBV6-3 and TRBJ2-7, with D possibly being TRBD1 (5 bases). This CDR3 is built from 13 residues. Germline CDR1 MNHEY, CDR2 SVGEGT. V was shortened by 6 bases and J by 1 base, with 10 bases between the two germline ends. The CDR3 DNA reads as TGTGCCAGCAGCCTACAGGAGTCCTACGAGCAGTACTTC. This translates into CASSLQESYEQYF.

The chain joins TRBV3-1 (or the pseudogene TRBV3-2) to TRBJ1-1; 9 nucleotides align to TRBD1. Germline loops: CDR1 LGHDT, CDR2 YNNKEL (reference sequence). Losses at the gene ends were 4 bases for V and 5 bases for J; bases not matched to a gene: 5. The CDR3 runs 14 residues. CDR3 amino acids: CASSLRDRVTEAFF. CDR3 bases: TGTGCCAGCAGCCTCCGGGACAGGGTGACTGAAGCTTTCTTT.

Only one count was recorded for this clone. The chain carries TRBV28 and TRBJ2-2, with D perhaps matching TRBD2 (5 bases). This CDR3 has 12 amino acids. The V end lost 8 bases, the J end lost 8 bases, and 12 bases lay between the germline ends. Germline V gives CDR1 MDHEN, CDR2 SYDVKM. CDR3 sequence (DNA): TGTGCCAGCCGTGACCCGGGGGGGGAGCTGTTTTTT. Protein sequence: CASRDPGGELFF. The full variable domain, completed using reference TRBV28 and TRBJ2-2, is DVKVTQSSRYLVKRTGEKVFLECVQDMDHENMFWYRQDPGLGLRLIYFSYDVKMKEKGDIPEGYSVSREKKERFSLILESASTNQTSMYLCASRDPGGELFFGEGSRLTVL.

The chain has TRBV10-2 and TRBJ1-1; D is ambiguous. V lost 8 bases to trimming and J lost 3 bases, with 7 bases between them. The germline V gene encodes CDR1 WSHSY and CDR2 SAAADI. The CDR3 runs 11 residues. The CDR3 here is CASGSHTEAFF. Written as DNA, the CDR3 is TGCGCCAGCGGGAGTCACACTGAAGCTTTCTTT.

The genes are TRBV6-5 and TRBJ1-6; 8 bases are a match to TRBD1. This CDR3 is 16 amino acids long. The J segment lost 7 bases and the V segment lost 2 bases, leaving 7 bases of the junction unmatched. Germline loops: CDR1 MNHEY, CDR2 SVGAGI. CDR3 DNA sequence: TGTGCCAGCAGTTACGCAGGGGGCGCTCGGAATTCACCCCTCCACTTT. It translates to CASSYAGGARNSPLHF.